The TCR beta chain described here comes from a study of siplizumab effects on memory and regulatory T cells. General study results and limits: It seemed that naive T cells were more diverse than memory cells and were major contributors to the alloresponse. Researchers could not give a naive or memory phenotype to roughly 75-96% of proliferating CD4+ or CD8+ clones. Proliferating siplizumab-culture Treg suppressive function went unconfirmed.

Looked up from germline, CDR1 is MGHRA and CDR2 is YSYEKL. The CDR3 length is 16 residues. The junction had 7 bases not matched to a gene; V was cut back by 0 bases and J by 2 bases. To note about this clone: The antigen is not known.

Each sample yielded around 10^5 assayed TCR templates. Profiled with immunoSEQ multiplex PCR; TCRdb holds only in-frame clones, not every one. This table has around 83,000 clones, 80% to 90% appearing once. The sequence came from a human donor in good health. The specimen was CD4+ T cells sorted from blood. The rearrangement uses TRBV4-1 and TRBJ2-7; 7 bases align to TRBD2. In DNA, the CDR3 is TGCGCCAGCAGCCAAGATGGCGGGAGTAGCGCCTACGAGCAGTACTTC. Its protein product is CASSQDGGSSAYEQYF.